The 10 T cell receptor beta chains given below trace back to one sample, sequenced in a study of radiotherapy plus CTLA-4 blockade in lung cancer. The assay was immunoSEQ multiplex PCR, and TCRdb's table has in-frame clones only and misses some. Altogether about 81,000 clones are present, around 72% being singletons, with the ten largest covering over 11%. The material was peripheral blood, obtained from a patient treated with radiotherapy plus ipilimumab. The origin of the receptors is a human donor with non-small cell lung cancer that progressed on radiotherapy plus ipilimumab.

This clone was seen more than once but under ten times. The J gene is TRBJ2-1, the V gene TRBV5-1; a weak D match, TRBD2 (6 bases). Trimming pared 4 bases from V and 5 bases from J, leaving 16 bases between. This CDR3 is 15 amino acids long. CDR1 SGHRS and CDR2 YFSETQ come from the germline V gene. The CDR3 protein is CASSRDSPKNNEQFF. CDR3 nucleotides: TGCGCCAGCAGCCGGGACTCGCCAAAAAACAATGAGCAGTTCTTC.

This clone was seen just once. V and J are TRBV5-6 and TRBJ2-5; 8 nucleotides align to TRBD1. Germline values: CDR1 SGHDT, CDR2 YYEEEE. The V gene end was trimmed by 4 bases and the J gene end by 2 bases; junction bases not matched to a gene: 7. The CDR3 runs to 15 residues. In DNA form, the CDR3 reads TGTGCCAGCAGCACCGGACAGGGTGGGCAAGAGACCCAGTACTTC. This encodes CASSTGQGGQETQYF.

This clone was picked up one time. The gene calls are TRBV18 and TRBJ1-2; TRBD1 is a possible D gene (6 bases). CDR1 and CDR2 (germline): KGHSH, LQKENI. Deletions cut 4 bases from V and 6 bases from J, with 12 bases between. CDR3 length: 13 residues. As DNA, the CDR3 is TGTGCCAGCTCACAAACCAGGGGAGATGGCTACACCTTC. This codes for CASSQTRGDGYTF.

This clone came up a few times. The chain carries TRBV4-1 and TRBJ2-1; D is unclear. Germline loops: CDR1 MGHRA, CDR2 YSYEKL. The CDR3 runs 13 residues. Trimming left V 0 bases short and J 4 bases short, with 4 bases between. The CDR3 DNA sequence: TGCGCCAGCAGCCAAGAACAGTACAATGAGCAGTTCTTC. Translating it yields CASSQEQYNEQFF.

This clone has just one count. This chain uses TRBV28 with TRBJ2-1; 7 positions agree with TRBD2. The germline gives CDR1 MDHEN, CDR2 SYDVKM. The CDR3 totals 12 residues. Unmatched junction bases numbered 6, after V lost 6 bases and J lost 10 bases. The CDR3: CASRPAGVEQFF. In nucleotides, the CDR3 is TGTGCCAGCAGGCCCGCGGGGGTCGAGCAGTTCTTC.

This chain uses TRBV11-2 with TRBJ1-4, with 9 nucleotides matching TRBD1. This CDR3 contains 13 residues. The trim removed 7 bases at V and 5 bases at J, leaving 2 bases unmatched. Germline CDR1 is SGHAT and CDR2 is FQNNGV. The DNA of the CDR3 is TGTGCCAGCAACGGACAGGGGAATGAAAAACTGTTTTTT. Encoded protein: CASNGQGNEKLFF.

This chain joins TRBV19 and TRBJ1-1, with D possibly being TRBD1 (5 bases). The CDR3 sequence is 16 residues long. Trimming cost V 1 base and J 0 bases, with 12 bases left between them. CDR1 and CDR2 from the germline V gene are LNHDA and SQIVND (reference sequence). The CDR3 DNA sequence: TGTGCCAGTAGTATAGGAGGTGCCAGGGTGAACACTGAAGCTTTCTTT. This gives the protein CASSIGGARVNTEAFF.

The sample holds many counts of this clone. In DNA form, the CDR3 reads TGTGCCAGCAGTTACCTACTGGCGGCCGGGACAAATACGCAGTATTTT. Translated, it gives CASSYLLAAGTNTQYF. The V call is TRBV6-6, the J call TRBJ2-3; TRBD1 is a possible D gene (6 bases). With 2 bases removed from V and 7 bases from J, the gap between germline ends came to 19 bases. This CDR3 region has 16 residues. Per germline, CDR1 MNHNY and CDR2 SVGAGI (reference sequence).

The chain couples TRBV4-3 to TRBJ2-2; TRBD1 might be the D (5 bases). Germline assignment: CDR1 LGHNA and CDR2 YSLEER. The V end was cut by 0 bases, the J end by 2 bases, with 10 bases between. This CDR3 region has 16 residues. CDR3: CASSQEPGYNTGELFF. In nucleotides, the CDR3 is TGCGCCAGCAGCCAAGAGCCAGGGTATAACACCGGGGAGCTGTTTTTT.

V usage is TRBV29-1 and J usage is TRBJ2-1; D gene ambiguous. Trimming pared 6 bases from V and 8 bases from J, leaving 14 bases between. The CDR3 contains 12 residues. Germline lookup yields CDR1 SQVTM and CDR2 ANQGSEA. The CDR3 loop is CSVNYGDDEQFF. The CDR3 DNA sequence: TGCAGCGTAAACTATGGTGACGATGAGCAGTTCTTC.